Following are 25 T cell receptor beta chains from one sample sequenced in a study of cytomegalovirus exposure and HLA in healthy donors. Primers included in the PCR were 60 Vbeta and 13 Jbeta primers. Clones were read by immunoSEQ multiplex PCR, and TCRdb kept only the in-frame ones, dropping some. The sample has 150,000 to 200,000 clones; around 81% are singletons. The sample taken for sequencing was PBMCs. All receptors come from a woman in her twenties or thirties in good health and CMV-seronegative.

The V and J genes are TRBV7-9 and TRBJ2-7; D not resolved. CDR1 SEHNR and CDR2 FQNEAQ come from the germline V gene (reference sequence). The ends were cut back, 5 bases at V and 5 bases at J, with 22 bases in the middle. There are 16 residues in the CDR3. CDR3 DNA: TGTGCCAGCAGCCCGTCGGAGTTCATTCTCCCCAACGAGCAGTACTTC. Encoded protein: CASSPSEFILPNEQYF.

For the CDR3, the DNA is TGTGCCAGCACCCTAATCAGGGGCGGGGAGCTGTTTTTT. The encoded protein is CASTLIRGGELFF. The rearrangement links TRBV7-7 to TRBJ2-2; D may be TRBD1 (6 bases). CDR3 size: 13 residues. Germline CDR1 SSHAT, CDR2 FNYEAQ (reference sequence). Trimming left V 7 bases short and J 7 bases short, with 13 bases between. The full variable domain, rest sourced from reference TRBV7-7 and TRBJ2-2, is GAGVSQSPRYKVTKRGQDVTLRCDPISSHATLYWYQQALGQGPEFLTYFNYEAQPDKSGLPSDRFSAERPEGSISTLTIQRTEQRDSAMYRCASTLIRGGELFFGEGSRLTVL.

The rearrangement joins TRBV19 to TRBJ1-3; D is undetermined. Germline V gene data show CDR1 as LNHDA and CDR2 as SQIVND (reference sequence). With 3 bases removed from V and 2 bases from J, the gap between germline ends came to 8 bases. This CDR3 contains 14 residues. CDR3 DNA sequence: TGTGCCAGTAGTATGCGGGGAGCTGGAAACACCATATATTTT. Translation: CASSMRGAGNTIYF.

The J gene is TRBJ1-5, the V gene TRBV5-6; D possibly corresponds to TRBD1 (5 bases). Trimming pared 4 bases from V and 10 bases from J, leaving 21 bases between. The CDR3 is 15 amino acids. Germline V gene data show CDR1 as SGHDT and CDR2 as YYEEEE. The CDR3 sequence is CASSRIDSPSLPQHF. DNA of the CDR3: TGTGCCAGCAGCCGTATAGACAGTCCCTCTTTACCCCAGCATTTT.

The rearrangement links TRBV6-1 to TRBJ1-5, with TRBD1 as a possible D gene (6 bases). The germline V gene has CDR1 MNHNS and CDR2 SASEGT. This CDR3 is 15 amino acids long. V lost 6 bases and J lost 0, with 12 bases in between. The DNA of the CDR3 is TGTGCCAGCAGACGGACAGTGAATAGCAATCAGCCCCAGCATTTT. Encoded protein: CASRRTVNSNQPQHF.

V and J are TRBV28 and TRBJ2-1; D remains unclear. Germline-derived CDR1 and CDR2 are MDHEN and SYDVKM. The CDR3 length is 16 residues. V was shortened by 3 bases and J by 9 bases, with 21 bases between the two germline ends. In nucleotides, the CDR3 is TGTGCCAGCAGTTTCGGTTGGCCTCCCGCGGTGGGTGAGCAGTTCTTC. Translation: CASSFGWPPAVGEQFF.

The chain recombines TRBV7-2 with TRBJ2-6; TRBD1 aligns across 9 bases. The V gene's germline CDR1 is SGHTA and CDR2 FQGNSA. J lost 2 bases, V lost 5 bases, and 4 bases had no gene match. CDR3 length: 16 residues. The CDR3 loop reads CASSITGGAGANVLTF. The CDR3, as DNA: TGTGCCAGCAGCATAACAGGGGGCGCTGGGGCCAACGTCCTGACTTTC.

This clone was observed a single time. The chain joins TRBV5-6 to TRBJ2-4; no definite D call. Germline CDR1 is SGHDT and CDR2 is YYEEEE. The CDR3 contains 15 residues. V gave up 1 base and J gave up 0 bases, with 8 bases separating them. Here the CDR3 DNA reads TGTGCCAGCAGCTTGAGTTACATAGCCAAAAACATTCAGTACTTC. It is translated as CASSLSYIAKNIQYF. Full variable domain (missing parts from reference TRBV5-6 and TRBJ2-4): DAGVTQSPTHLIKTRGQQVTLRCSPKSGHDTVSWYQQALGQGPQFIFQYYEEEERQRGNFPDRFSGHQFPNYSSELNVNALLLGDSALYLCASSLSYIAKNIQYFGAGTRLSVL.

This clone has only one observation. The chain joins TRBV9 to TRBJ2-2, with D possibly being TRBD1 (6 bases). Germline V CDR1 and CDR2: SGDLS, YYNGEE. Between the trimmed V and J ends, which lost 8 bases and 0 bases, there was a span of 11 bases. The CDR3 sequence is 14 residues long. The CDR3 loop reads CASTGTPNTGELFF. CDR3 DNA sequence: TGTGCCAGTACCGGGACACCGAACACCGGGGAGCTGTTTTTT.

The CDR3 region is CASSLVPEGSSGNTIYF. CDR3 in DNA: TGTGCCAGCAGCTTAGTGCCGGAGGGGAGCTCTGGAAACACCATATATTTT. The chain couples TRBV7-9 to TRBJ1-3; D is possibly TRBD1 (5 bases). Trimming removed 1 base from V and 0 bases from J, with 13 bases in between. CDR3 length: 17 amino acids. Germline CDR1 reads SEHNR; CDR2 reads FQNEAQ (reference sequence).

The chain employs TRBV5-4 and TRBJ2-1, with D possibly TRBD2 on 6 matching bases. This CDR3 region has 15 residues. CDR1 SGHNT and CDR2 YYREEE come from the germline V gene (reference sequence). V gave up 0 bases and J gave up 7 bases, with 14 bases separating them. The CDR3 DNA reads as TGTGCCAGCAGCTTGGCTCCCTCCCGGGGGAATGAGCAGTTCTTC. It translates to CASSLAPSRGNEQFF. The full variable domain, with the rest looked up from reference TRBV5-4 and TRBJ2-1, is ETGVTQSPTHLIKTRGQQVTLRCSSQSGHNTVSWYQQALGQGPQFIFQYYREEENGRGNFPPRFSGLQFPNYSSELNVNALELDDSALYLCASSLAPSRGNEQFFGPGTRLTVL.

This chain links TRBV5-6 with TRBJ2-7, with TRBD1 as a possible D gene (6 bases). The V end was cut by 3 bases, the J end by 2 bases, with 12 bases between. Germline V gene lookup returns CDR1 SGHDT and CDR2 YYEEEE. This CDR3 comprises 14 residues. The CDR3 sequence: CASSSGQPTYEQYF. The CDR3 nucleotides are TGTGCCAGCAGCTCCGGACAGCCAACCTACGAGCAGTACTTC.

V and J are TRBV5-1 and TRBJ2-7, with 9 bases that match TRBD1. The CDR3 spans 16 residues. Looked up from germline, CDR1 is SGHRS and CDR2 is YFSETQ. V was clipped by 1 base and J by 0 bases; unmatched bases: 5. CDR3 sequence (DNA): TGCGCCAGCAGCTTGATGGGGACAGGGACCTCCTACGAGCAGTACTTC. This gives the protein CASSLMGTGTSYEQYF.

V usage is TRBV18 and J usage is TRBJ2-7, with a weak D call TRBD1 (6 bases). This CDR3 is 14 amino acids long. Trimming took off 5 bases at V and 2 bases at J, with 13 bases between the two ends. The V gene's germline CDR1 is KGHSH and CDR2 LQKENI. The CDR3 is CASSVGAQTYEQYF. CDR3 DNA: TGTGCCAGCTCAGTGGGGGCACAAACCTACGAGCAGTACTTC.

The rearrangement links TRBV6-1 to TRBJ1-4; 7 bases are shared with TRBD1. CDR1 is MNHNS, CDR2 SASEGT, per germline. Trimming took 2 bases from V and 8 from J; bases not matched to a gene: 8. This CDR3 region has 15 residues. This chain's CDR3 is CASSESGTVREKLFF. Written as DNA, the CDR3 is TGTGCCAGCAGTGAATCCGGGACAGTACGCGAAAAACTGTTTTTT.

This clone was seen once. This chain links TRBV6-5 with TRBJ2-1, with 8 bases lining up with TRBD2. Looked up from germline, CDR1 is MNHEY and CDR2 is SVGAGI. The CDR3 extends over 13 amino acids. The V and J ends lost 6 bases and 8 bases, in that order; junction bases with no gene match: 6. CDR3 sequence reads: CASSELGRDEQFF. In DNA, the CDR3 is TGTGCCAGCAGCGAACTCGGGAGGGATGAGCAGTTCTTC.

J is TRBJ1-2 and V is TRBV6-5, with 7 bases identical to TRBD1. The J segment lost 4 bases and the V segment lost 6 bases, leaving 8 bases of the junction unmatched. This CDR3 region has 14 residues. Germline V gene lookup returns CDR1 MNHEY and CDR2 SVGAGI. This chain's CDR3 is CASRQGSRSYGYTF. The CDR3 DNA sequence: TGTGCCAGCAGACAGGGGTCGAGGAGCTATGGCTACACCTTC.

The chain has TRBV19 and TRBJ2-2; weak D call: TRBD2 (5 bases). CDR1 is LNHDA and CDR2 is SQIVND in the germline V gene (reference sequence). The CDR3 contains 19 residues. Trimming stripped 3 bases from V and 3 bases from J, with 23 bases between. The CDR3 sequence: CASSMGRPDGPLYTGELFF. In DNA, the CDR3 is TGTGCCAGTAGTATGGGGAGACCTGACGGACCACTCTACACCGGGGAGCTGTTTTTT. The variable domain in full, with the rest retrieved from reference TRBV19 and TRBJ2-2, is DGGITQSPKYLFRKEGQNVTLSCEQNLNHDAMYWYRQDPGQGLRLIYYSQIVNDFQKGDIAEGYSVSREKKESFPLTVTSAQKNPTAFYLCASSMGRPDGPLYTGELFFGEGSRLTVL.

Points on this clone: The limits of the CDR3 on the DNA are not certain, so only TCRdb's listed CDR3 is given. V is TRBV9 and J is TRBJ2-7; TRBD1 reflects the table's D call only, with no check against the DNA. The CDR3 is 13 residues long, ends included. The germline CDR1 and CDR2 sequences are SGDLS and YYNGEE. CDR3 loop: CASAVARGSEQCF.

V and J are TRBV2 and TRBJ2-1; 7 nucleotides match TRBD2. The trim removed 6 bases at V and 5 bases at J, leaving 16 bases unmatched. The germline gives CDR1 SNHLY, CDR2 FYNNEI. This CDR3 is 17 amino acids long. Here the CDR3 reads CASSASLATIANNEQFF. In DNA form, the CDR3 reads TGTGCCAGCAGCGCCTCACTAGCGACGATTGCAAACAATGAGCAGTTCTTC.

Remarks on this clone: A junction boundary mismatches the germline segment, possibly from a read error. The V call is TRBV7-9, the J call TRBJ1-4, with a tentative D call TRBD1 (6 bases). CDR1 SEHNR and CDR2 FQNEAQ come from the germline V gene (reference sequence). The CDR3 is made up of 12 amino acids. The CDR3 sequence: CSSSFETGRLFF. CDR3 sequence (DNA): TGTTCCAGCAGCTTCGAGACAGGCAGACTGTTTTTT.

The V call is TRBV11-2, the J call TRBJ2-5; 12 bases map to TRBD2. Unmatched junction bases numbered 11, after V lost 4 bases and J lost 2 bases. The germline gives CDR1 SGHAT, CDR2 FQNNGV. The CDR3 has 18 residues. CDR3 residues: CASSSALTGLAGQETQYF. DNA for the CDR3: TGTGCCAGCAGCTCCGCCCTTACGGGACTAGCGGGTCAAGAGACCCAGTACTTC.

The rearrangement uses TRBV7-9 and TRBJ2-3; possibly TRBD1 for D (5 bases). The CDR3 length is 14 residues. The V gene's germline CDR1 is SEHNR and CDR2 FQNEAQ (reference sequence). The V end lost 3 bases, the J end lost 4 bases, and 11 bases lay between the germline ends. This CDR3 is CASSFGGAADTQYF. In DNA form, the CDR3 reads TGTGCCAGCAGCTTCGGTGGGGCGGCAGATACGCAGTATTTT.

In its sample, this clone was seen once. The chain links TRBV5-1 to TRBJ2-1, with D perhaps TRBD2 (6 bases). The ends were cut back, 2 bases at V and 9 bases at J, with 21 bases in the middle. The CDR3 has 16 amino acids. Per germline, CDR1 SGHRS and CDR2 YFSETQ. The CDR3: CASSFSGTGLAVEQFF. CDR3 sequence (DNA): TGCGCCAGCAGCTTCTCCGGGACGGGACTTGCAGTTGAGCAGTTCTTC.

Points on this clone: One end of the junction does not line up with germline, which may come from a read error. This chain uses TRBV4-1 with TRBJ2-6; weak D call: TRBD1 (5 bases). The CDR3 sequence is 15 residues long. Germline CDR1 is MGHRA and CDR2 is YSYEKL. CDR3 nucleotides: TGCGCCAGCAGCCAAGAAGACTCTGGGGCCAACGGCCTGACTTTC. Protein sequence: CASSQEDSGANGLTF.